This record covers a single T cell receptor (beta chain). Its antigen is currently not known. No much larger clone is present one base from it, and per-base qualities are unavailable. This record comes from a study of PD-1 blockade in classical Hodgkin lymphoma (dated by TCRdb to the early 2020s). About the investigation overall: Nivolumab dosing was 3 mg/kg intravenously every 2 weeks, continuing until either disease progression or unacceptable toxicity. To define a peripheral blood immune signature of response to PD-1 blockade in classical Hodgkin lymphoma, the study combined TCR beta sequencing with CyTOF. What the authors observed across the whole study: The study was restricted to a single clinical trial cohort, and the causes of repertoire differences, possibly disease activity or prior therapy, were left undefined. Baseline TCR diversity was reported as lower in newly diagnosed patients than in healthy donors, and lower still in relapsed/refractory patients. Trial patients with a complete response had baseline diversity similar to that of newly diagnosed patients, while partial responders and progressors had significantly lower diversity. Lower diversity was seen in patients whose nivolumab began less than 1 year after ASCT, and these patients were left out of later analyses so that immune reconstitution would not confound the results. A significant rise by C4D1 was seen in CD4+ but not CD8+ TCR diversity (p=0.0027 vs p=0.16), with the rise being most apparent in complete responders (p=0.02).

Genomic DNA was extracted with the Qiagen DNeasy kit from unsorted PBMCs and from negatively selected CD4+ and CD8+ fractions. Amplification of TCR beta CDR3 regions was done by immunoSEQ multiplex PCR with primers that anneal to V and J segments. Amplification bias was minimized using a synthetic immune receptor repertoire, and residual bias was removed computationally after sequencing. From the authors' description of their analysis: Repertoire diversity was quantified as the Shannon entropy index using custom Python scripts. Unsorted, CD4+ and CD8+ repertoires were examined separately, except in combined analyses, for which CD4+ and CD8+ sequences were merged in silico. Clonal expansion was defined as a frequency increase of at least 2-fold after treatment compared with C1D1, and clones undetected at baseline were assigned a pseudocount of 0.5. Clones with 0 or 1 copy at C1D1 were defined as singleton clones, while clones with 2 or more copies were defined as non-singleton clones. Clones expanded in unsorted samples were assigned a CD4+, CD8+ or unknown annotation through matching of protein sequences in sorted samples from the same patient. Wilcoxon tests on paired samples were used to test changes in diversity from C1D1 to C4D1. The table comes from immuneACCESS by way of TCRdb, which keeps in-frame sequences with V and J called. Part of the clones is missing from these tables; in studies checked, under half for an unresolved V gene and the rest for unknown reasons. V and J calls and clone size come straight from that table; D and trimming were deduced from the DNA. This sample has 40,000 or so clones in its table, and 86% of those were observed once. About 5.5% of the sample is in the top ten clones.

The germline V gene (reference sequence) gives CDR1 as SEHNR and CDR2 as FQNEAQ. The CDR3 runs 14 residues from the cysteine to the phenylalanine. CDR3 DNA is the only sequence kept; it has 42 bases, read in frame from the first base. The sample's time point label is to be understood as: cycle 2 day 1 (C2D1) of nivolumab. Every trial patient had relapsed following autologous stem cell transplantation, and prior brentuximab vedotin exposure was what differed among cohorts A, B and C. The trial cohort comprised some 60 patients with relapsed/refractory classical Hodgkin lymphoma whose best overall responses were complete response, partial response or progressive disease. In the multi-cohort phase II CheckMate 205 trial, trial patients received single-agent nivolumab. An independent review committee assessed best overall response using the 2007 International Working Group response criteria. Trial PBMCs were collected immediately before nivolumab initiation (C1D1) and during therapy at cycle 2 day 1 and cycle 4 day 1. Peripheral blood was collected in 8 mL Vacutainer Cell Preparation Tubes, from which PBMCs were isolated by centrifugation and then cryopreserved.

This clonotype was sampled from a human donor with classical Hodgkin lymphoma. The sample was peripheral blood mononuclear cells (PBMCs), taken before the second cycle of nivolumab. The V gene is TRBV7-9 and the J gene is TRBJ2-5; TRBD1 matches 10 bases in the middle. The J call could be wrong; TRBJ2-7 is a better fit for the DNA end. The DNA sequence follows: TGTGCCAGCAGCTCTCCGGGACAGGGGTACGAGCAGTACTTC. This yields the protein CASSSPGQGYEQYF.